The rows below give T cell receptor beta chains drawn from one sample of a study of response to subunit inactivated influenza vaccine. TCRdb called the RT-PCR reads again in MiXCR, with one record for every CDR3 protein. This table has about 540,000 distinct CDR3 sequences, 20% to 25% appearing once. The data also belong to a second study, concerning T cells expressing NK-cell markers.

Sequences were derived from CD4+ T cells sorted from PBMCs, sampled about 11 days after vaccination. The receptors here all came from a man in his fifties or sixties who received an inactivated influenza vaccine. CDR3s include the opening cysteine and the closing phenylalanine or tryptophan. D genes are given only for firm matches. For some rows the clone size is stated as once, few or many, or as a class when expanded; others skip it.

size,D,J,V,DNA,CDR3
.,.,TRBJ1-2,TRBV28,TGTGCCAGCAGTTTGGCCAGGCATAACTATGGCTACACCTTC,CASSLARHNYGYTF
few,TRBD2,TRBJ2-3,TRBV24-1,TGTGCCACCAGTGATGGTCCGGGACTAGTCAGCGGGACGCAGTATTTT,CATSDGPGLVSGTQYF
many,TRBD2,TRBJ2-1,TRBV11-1,TGTGCCAGCAGCTCTAGACGCTCAGCGGGAAGCTCCTACAATGAGCAGTTCTTC,CASSSRRSAGSSYNEQFF
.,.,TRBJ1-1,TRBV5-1,TGCGCCAGCAGCTTGGAGGCAGTCGCCGAAGCTTTCTTT,CASSLEAVAEAFF
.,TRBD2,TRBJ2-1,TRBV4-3,TGCGCCAGCAGGTGGACTAGCGGGGGGAACAATGAGCAGTTCTTC,CASRWTSGGNNEQFF
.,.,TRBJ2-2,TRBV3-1,TGTGCCAGCAGGACGGGTGAAAGAGGGGTCGGGGAGCTGTTTTTT,CASRTGERGVGELFF
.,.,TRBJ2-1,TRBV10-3,TGTGCCATCAGTGCCGCGGTCGAGCAGTTCTTC,CAISAAVEQFF
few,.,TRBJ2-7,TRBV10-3,TGTGCCGTAAGCGGGACAGGATATTACGAGCAGTACTTC,CAVSGTGYYEQYF
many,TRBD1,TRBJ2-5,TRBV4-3,TGCGCCAGCAGTCAGGACAGGCGAGAGACCCAGTACTTC,CASSQDRRETQYF
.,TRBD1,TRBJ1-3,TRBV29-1,TGCAGCGCCGGGACAGATCTTACTGGAAACACCATATATTTT,CSAGTDLTGNTIYF
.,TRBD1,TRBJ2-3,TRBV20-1,TGCAGTGCTAGAGCGGACAGGGGGAGTCCAGATACGCAGTATTTT,CSARADRGSPDTQYF
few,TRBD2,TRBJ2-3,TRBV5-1,TGCGCCAGCAGCTTAGACGGGGGGAACACAGATACGCAGTATTTT,CASSLDGGNTDTQYF
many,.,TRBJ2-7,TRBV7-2,TGTGCCAGCAGTGTCGTTGGGGGGCAGTACTACGAGCAGTACTTC,CASSVVGGQYYEQYF
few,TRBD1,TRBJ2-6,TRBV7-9,TGTGCCAGCATCCAAGGGACAGGGTGGATTGGGGCCAACGTCCTGACTTTC,CASIQGTGWIGANVLTF
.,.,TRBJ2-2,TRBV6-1,TGTGCCAGCAATCAGCAGGCGCCCACCGGGGAGCTGTTTTTT,CASNQQAPTGELFF
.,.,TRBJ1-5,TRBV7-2,TGTGCCAGCAGCCAGAGGAATGGCAATCAGCCCCAGCATTTT,CASSQRNGNQPQHF
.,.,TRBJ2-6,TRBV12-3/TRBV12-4,TGTGCCAGCAGCCCGGACAGAATTCACTCTGGGGCCAACGTCCTGACTTTC,CASSPDRIHSGANVLTF
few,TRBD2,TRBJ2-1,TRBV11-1,TGTGCCAGCAGCTTATTCGGGAAGGCGGGAGTAACCTACAATGAGCAGTTCTTC,CASSLFGKAGVTYNEQFF
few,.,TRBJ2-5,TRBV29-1,TGCAGCGTTGATCACTACGAGACCCAGTACTTC,CSVDHYETQYF
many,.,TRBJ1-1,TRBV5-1,TGCGCCAGCAGCTTGGCCGGGGGTTACACTGAAGCTTTCTTT,CASSLAGGYTEAFF
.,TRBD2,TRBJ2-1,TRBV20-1,TGCAGTGCTAGTGTCGGGACTAGCGGGGTGCCTGAGCAGTTCTTC,CSASVGTSGVPEQFF
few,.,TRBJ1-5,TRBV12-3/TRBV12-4,TGTGCCAGCAGTTTAGTTGCAGGCTCGGAGCCCCAGCATTTT,CASSLVAGSEPQHF
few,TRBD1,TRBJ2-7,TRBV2,TGTGCCAGCAGGCTTCCGGGACAGGGTTTCAACGAGCAGTACTTC,CASRLPGQGFNEQYF
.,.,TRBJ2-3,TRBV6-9,TGTGCCAGCAGTTTTCCCGCCGCCTCGCAGTATTTT,CASSFPAASQYF
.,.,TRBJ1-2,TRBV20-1,TGCAGTGCCCGGACAGTCTTTAACTATGGCTACACCTTC,CSARTVFNYGYTF
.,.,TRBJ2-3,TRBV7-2,TGTGCCAGCAGCTTAAGGGGTTCGGTGGATACGCAGTATTTT,CASSLRGSVDTQYF
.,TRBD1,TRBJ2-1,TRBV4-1,TGCGCCAGCAGCCTGGACAGGGCCGATGAGCAGTTCTTC,CASSLDRADEQFF
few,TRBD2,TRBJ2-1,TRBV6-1,TGTGCCAGCAGTAATGGGAGGCGGGAGGGTTCCTCCAATGAGCAGTTCTTC,CASSNGRREGSSNEQFF
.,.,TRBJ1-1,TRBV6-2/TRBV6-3,TGTGCCAGCAGCATGAAGTACCTCTCGAACACTGAAGCTTTCTTT,CASSMKYLSNTEAFF
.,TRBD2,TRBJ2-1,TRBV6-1,TGTGCCAGCAGCCACGGACTAGCGGGAGGGTATGAGCAGTTCTTC,CASSHGLAGGYEQFF
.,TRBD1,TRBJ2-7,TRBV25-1,TGTGCCAGCAGTGACCCTCGGACAGGGGGCGCGGGCGAGCAGTACTTC,CASSDPRTGGAGEQYF
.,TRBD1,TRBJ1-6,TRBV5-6,TGTGCCAGCAGCCCGACCGGGACAGTTTTAATACCCCTCCACTTT,CASSPTGTVLIPLHF
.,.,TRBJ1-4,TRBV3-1,TGTGCCAGCAGCCAGCTTAGGGGAGCTGAAGAAAAACTGTTTTTT,CASSQLRGAEEKLFF
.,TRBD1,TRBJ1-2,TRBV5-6,TGTGCCAGCAGCCCACCGGGACAGGGTTATGGCTACACCTTC,CASSPPGQGYGYTF
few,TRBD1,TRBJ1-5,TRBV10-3,TGTGCCACACAAGACAGGGGGAAGGAGCCCCAGCATTTT,CATQDRGKEPQHF
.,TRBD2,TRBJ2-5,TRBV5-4,TGTGCCAGCAGCACCGGACTAGCGCAAATGGGAGAGACCCAGTACTTC,CASSTGLAQMGETQYF
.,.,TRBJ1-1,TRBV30,TGTGCCTGGAGTCTAGCAGGGGTCGCGGCTTTCTTT,CAWSLAGVAAFF
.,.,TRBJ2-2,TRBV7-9,TGTGCCAGCAGCTTCTCCCGCCGGATTCCTAACACCGGGGAGCTGTTTTTT,CASSFSRRIPNTGELFF
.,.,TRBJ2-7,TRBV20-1,TGCAGTGCTAGAGTAGTAGCCCGCGTACCCGAGCAGTACTTC,CSARVVARVPEQYF
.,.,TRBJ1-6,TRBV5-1,TGCGCCAGCAGCTTGGACAGGCTTAACAGAAATTCACCCCTCCACTTT,CASSLDRLNRNSPLHF
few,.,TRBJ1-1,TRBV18,TGTGCCAGCTCACCAATGGTGCGGGGGGTAAATACTGAAGCTTTCTTT,CASSPMVRGVNTEAFF
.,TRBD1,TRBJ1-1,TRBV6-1,TGTGCCAGCAGGAAACAGGGGGGATGGACTGAAGCTTTCTTT,CASRKQGGWTEAFF
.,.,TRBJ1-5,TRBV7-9,TGTGCCAGCAGCTCTACAGGGAACCCCAATCAGCCCCAGCATTTT,CASSSTGNPNQPQHF
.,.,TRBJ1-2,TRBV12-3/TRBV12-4,TGTGCCAGCAGTTTCACAGGGTTCGGCTACACCTTC,CASSFTGFGYTF
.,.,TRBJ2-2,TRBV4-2,TGTGCCAGCAGCCTCAGTGGACGGGAAGGGGAGCTGTTTTTT,CASSLSGREGELFF
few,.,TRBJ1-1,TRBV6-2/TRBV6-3,TGTGCCAGCAGTTACAGGGGACAGAACACTGAAGCTTTCTTT,CASSYRGQNTEAFF
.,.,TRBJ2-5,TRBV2,TGTGCCAGCAGTGGAGACCGAACATGGGAGACCCAGTACTTC,CASSGDRTWETQYF
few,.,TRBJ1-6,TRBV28,TGTGCCAGCAGCCCGAACATTGGCTCCTATAATTCACCCCTCCACTTT,CASSPNIGSYNSPLHF
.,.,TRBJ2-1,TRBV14,TGTGCCAGCAGCCAACCCGGGTCCTACAATGAGCAGTTCTTC,CASSQPGSYNEQFF
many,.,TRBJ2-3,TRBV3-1,TGTGCCAGCAGCCAAGGATGGGGCGGCACAGATACGCAGTATTTT,CASSQGWGGTDTQYF
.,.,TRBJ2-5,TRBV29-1,TGCAGCGCCGGGCCGGGACACAGGGAGACCCAGTACTTC,CSAGPGHRETQYF